These T cell receptor beta chains were read from a single sample in a study of radiation and T cells in renal cell carcinoma. Clones were sequenced by immunoSEQ multiplex PCR, and TCRdb holds only the in-frame ones, with some missing. The sample carries around 130,000 clones, 81% recorded once. Sequenced here: blood, sampled from a patient whose treatment included radiotherapy and nephrectomy. Source of these receptors: a woman in her sixties with renal cell carcinoma. Both conserved end residues are part of each CDR3. The D gene is left open where the match is weak. Rows give clone size only sometimes, using once, few, many, or a class for an expanded clone.

d_gene,v_gene,j_gene,abundance,CDR3aa,CDR3nt
TRBD1,TRBV6-5,TRBJ1-6,once,CASGRQGRANSPLHF,TGTGCCAGCGGCCGACAGGGACGGGCTAATTCACCCCTCCACTTT
-,TRBV11-2,TRBJ2-3,-,CASAYTGTDTQYF,TGTGCCAGCGCTTACACGGGGACAGATACGCAGTATTTT
-,TRBV7-9,TRBJ2-5,-,CASRRRGIQETQYF,TGTGCCAGCAGGCGTCGGGGGATACAAGAGACCCAGTACTTC
TRBD1,TRBV5-5,TRBJ2-7,once,CASRTRTGASEQYF,TGTGCCAGCAGGACCCGGACAGGGGCAAGCGAGCAGTACTTC
-,TRBV6-1,TRBJ2-5,-,CASKLDTIQETQYF,TGTGCCAGCAAACTAGACACCATTCAAGAGACCCAGTACTTC
-,TRBV19,TRBJ2-3,-,CASSYRPGRNADTQYF,TGTGCCAGTAGTTACCGTCCCGGGCGTAATGCAGATACGCAGTATTTT
-,TRBV10-1,TRBJ2-5,-,CASSESGAGTQETQYF,TGCGCCAGCAGTGAGTCGGGGGCAGGGACCCAAGAGACCCAGTACTTC
TRBD1,TRBV19,TRBJ2-7,-,CASTGTGNYEQYF,TGTGCCAGTACCGGGACAGGGAACTACGAGCAGTACTTC
-,TRBV6-1,TRBJ2-5,-,CASKLGRPEETQYF,TGTGCCAGTAAATTGGGACGTCCAGAAGAGACCCAGTACTTC
-,TRBV19,TRBJ2-6,-,CASSIVPGANVLTF,TGTGCCAGTAGTATAGTGCCTGGGGCCAACGTCCTGACTTTC
-,TRBV7-6,TRBJ2-7,-,CASSLLGVPEQYF,TGTGCCAGCAGCCTATTAGGAGTCCCAGAGCAGTACTTC
-,TRBV5-4,TRBJ1-1,-,CASSWGGRGIGAEAFF,TGTGCCAGCAGTTGGGGGGGCAGGGGTATTGGAGCTGAAGCTTTCTTT
TRBD1,TRBV13,TRBJ2-7,-,CASSRYGTDTYEQYF,TGTGCCAGCAGCCGCTACGGGACAGATACCTACGAGCAGTACTTC
TRBD1,TRBV29-1,TRBJ2-3,-,CSVDLDRANTDTQYF,TGCAGCGTTGACCTTGACAGGGCCAACACAGATACGCAGTATTTT
-,TRBV5-1,TRBJ2-7,-,CASSSSYEQYF,TGCGCCAGCAGCTCCTCCTACGAGCAGTACTTC
-,TRBV29-1,TRBJ1-1,-,CSGTTGATEAFF,TGCAGCGGTACAACGGGGGCCACTGAAGCTTTCTTT
TRBD2,TRBV5-4,TRBJ2-7,-,CASSLDLAGDVRGYEQYF,TGTGCCAGCAGCTTGGATTTAGCGGGAGATGTAAGAGGCTACGAGCAGTACTTC
-,TRBV6-5,TRBJ2-7,-,CASSYSSPEGEQYF,TGTGCCAGCAGTTACTCATCACCTGAGGGCGAGCAGTACTTC
-,TRBV7-9,TRBJ2-3,-,CASSRPIQGSSTDTQYF,TGTGCCAGCAGCCGCCCCATACAGGGATCTAGCACAGATACGCAGTATTTT
-,TRBV19,TRBJ2-7,-,CASSRGRGGSYEQYF,TGTGCCAGTAGTAGGGGCCGGGGAGGTTCCTACGAGCAGTACTTC
TRBD1,TRBV5-6,TRBJ1-1,-,CASSLGQGAENTEAFF,TGTGCCAGCAGCTTGGGACAGGGGGCGGAGAACACTGAAGCTTTCTTT
-,TRBV29-1,TRBJ2-5,-,CSVDRTGRETQYF,TGCAGCGTTGACCGAACAGGGAGAGAGACCCAGTACTTC
-,TRBV5-1,TRBJ2-5,-,CASSGRGSDQYF,TGCGCCAGCAGCGGGAGAGGGAGCGACCAGTACTTC
-,TRBV2,TRBJ1-5,-,CASWEGRDNQPQHF,TGTGCCAGCTGGGAGGGGCGGGACAATCAGCCCCAGCATTTT
-,TRBV5-1,TRBJ2-1,-,CASSFARLGGSYNEQFF,TGCGCCAGCAGCTTCGCCCGGCTGGGGGGCTCCTACAATGAGCAGTTCTTC
TRBD1,TRBV5-1,TRBJ1-4,once,CASGIGQGTNEKLFF,TGCGCCAGCGGAATCGGACAGGGAACTAATGAAAAACTGTTTTTT
-,TRBV15,TRBJ1-3,-,CATSRGNTRSGNTIYF,TGTGCCACCAGCAGAGGCAACACACGCTCTGGAAACACCATATATTTT
-,TRBV9,TRBJ2-7,-,CASSVDQGHHSEQYF,TGTGCCAGCAGCGTAGACCAGGGACACCACAGCGAGCAGTACTTC
TRBD1,TRBV5-1,TRBJ1-1,-,CASSLGPDRGNTEAFF,TGCGCCAGCAGCCTCGGACCGGACAGGGGGAACACTGAAGCTTTCTTT
-,TRBV4-1,TRBJ1-1,few,CASSQEDLTTAEAFF,TGCGCCAGCAGCCAAGAGGACCTTACGACGGCTGAAGCTTTCTTT
TRBD1,TRBV9,TRBJ2-7,-,CASSVGQGGTYEQYF,TGTGCCAGCAGCGTTGGACAGGGGGGAACCTACGAGCAGTACTTC
-,TRBV6-5,TRBJ1-5,-,CASTPRGHSNQPQHF,TGTGCCAGCACACCCCGGGGGCATAGCAATCAGCCCCAGCATTTT
TRBD1,TRBV27,TRBJ1-1,-,CASSSTGTKTPEAFF,TGTGCCAGCAGTTCGACAGGGACAAAGACACCTGAAGCTTTCTTT
-,TRBV28,TRBJ2-2,-,CASSFPSPTTGELFF,TGTGCCAGCAGTTTCCCCTCCCCGACAACCGGGGAGCTGTTTTTT
-,TRBV11-3,TRBJ2-1,-,CASSLLGGKSEQFF,TGTGCCAGCAGCTTATTAGGGGGAAAGTCTGAGCAGTTCTTC
TRBD2,TRBV5-6,TRBJ2-7,-,CASSLGTSGSADEQYF,TGTGCCAGCAGCCTCGGGACTAGCGGGAGCGCCGACGAGCAGTACTTC
TRBD1,TRBV7-8,TRBJ2-5,-,CASRPEGQLWETQYF,TGTGCCAGCAGGCCAGAGGGACAGTTGTGGGAGACCCAGTACTTC
-,TRBV2,TRBJ1-4,-,CASSLDLLGGEKLFF,TGTGCCAGCAGTTTGGACCTCCTTGGCGGGGAAAAACTGTTTTTT
TRBD1,TRBV6-6,TRBJ1-3,-,CAAKTGTGNTIYF,TGTGCCGCCAAGACAGGGACTGGAAACACCATATATTTT
-,TRBV5-4,TRBJ1-1,-,CASSGQFMNTEAFF,TGTGCCAGCAGCGGACAGTTCATGAACACTGAAGCTTTCTTT
-,TRBV5-6,TRBJ2-2,-,CASSLGVNTGELFF,TGTGCCAGCAGCTTGGGGGTGAACACCGGGGAGCTGTTTTTT
-,TRBV9,TRBJ2-1,-,CASSAKRGSYNEQFF,TGTGCCAGCAGCGCTAAACGGGGCTCCTACAATGAGCAGTTCTTC
-,TRBV25-1,TRBJ2-3,-,CASSDYGAWAGSTDTQYF,TGTGCCAGCAGTGACTACGGCGCTTGGGCAGGCAGCACAGATACGCAGTATTTT
-,TRBV11-2,TRBJ2-6,-,CASSPVAGPRRANVLTF,TGTGCCAGCAGCCCCGTCGCGGGGCCTCGGCGGGCCAACGTCCTGACTTTC
TRBD1,TRBV27,TRBJ1-5,-,CATRQGGNQPQHF,TGTGCCACCCGACAGGGGGGGAATCAGCCCCAGCATTTT
TRBD2,TRBV27,TRBJ2-5,-,CASSLGIAGYGETQYF,TGTGCCAGCAGTTTAGGCATAGCGGGGTATGGAGAGACCCAGTACTTC
-,TRBV7-9,TRBJ1-1,-,CASSLFFAENTEAFF,TGTGCCAGCAGCTTATTTTTTGCAGAGAACACTGAAGCTTTCTTT
TRBD2,TRBV10-3,TRBJ2-2,-,CAISESALVAGTGELFF,TGTGCCATCAGTGAGTCTGCCCTGGTAGCGGGAACCGGGGAGCTGTTTTTT
-,TRBV7-3,TRBJ2-3,-,CASSWDPHTDTQYF,TGTGCCAGCAGCTGGGACCCGCACACAGATACGCAGTATTTT
-,TRBV4-1,TRBJ1-2,-,CASSQEGGSNYGYTF,TGCGCCAGCAGCCAAGAGGGCGGATCTAACTATGGCTACACCTTC
-,TRBV5-8,TRBJ2-7,-,CASSLDTYEQYF,TGTGCCAGCAGCTTGGACACCTACGAGCAGTACTTC